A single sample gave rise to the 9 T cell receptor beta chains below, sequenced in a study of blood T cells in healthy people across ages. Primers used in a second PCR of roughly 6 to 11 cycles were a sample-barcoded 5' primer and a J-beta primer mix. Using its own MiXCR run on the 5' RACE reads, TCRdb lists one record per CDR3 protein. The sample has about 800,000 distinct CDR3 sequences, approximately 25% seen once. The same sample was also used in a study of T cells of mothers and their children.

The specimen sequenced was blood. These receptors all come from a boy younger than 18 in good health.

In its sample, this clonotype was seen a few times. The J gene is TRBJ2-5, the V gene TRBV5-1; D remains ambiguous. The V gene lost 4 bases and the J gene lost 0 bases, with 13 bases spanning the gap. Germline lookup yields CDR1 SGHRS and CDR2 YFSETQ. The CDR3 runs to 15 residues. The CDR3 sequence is CASSEYRNYQETQYF. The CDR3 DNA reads TGCGCCAGCAGCGAATATCGGAACTACCAAGAGACCCAGTACTTC.

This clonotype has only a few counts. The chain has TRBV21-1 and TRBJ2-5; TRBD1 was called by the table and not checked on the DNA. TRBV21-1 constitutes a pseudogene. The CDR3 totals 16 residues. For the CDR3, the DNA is TGTGCCAGCAGCATGGGCGGTAGAACCGGGAAAGAGACCCAGTACTTC. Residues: CASSMGGRTGKETQYF.

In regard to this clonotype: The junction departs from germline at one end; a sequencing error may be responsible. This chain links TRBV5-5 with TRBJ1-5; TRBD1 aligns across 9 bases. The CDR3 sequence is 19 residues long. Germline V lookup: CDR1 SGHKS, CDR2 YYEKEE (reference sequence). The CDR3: CASSLERQGGRKSHQSQHF. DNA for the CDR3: TGTGCCAGCAGCTTGGAGAGACAGGGGGGAAGAAAATCCCATCAGTCCCAGCATTTT.

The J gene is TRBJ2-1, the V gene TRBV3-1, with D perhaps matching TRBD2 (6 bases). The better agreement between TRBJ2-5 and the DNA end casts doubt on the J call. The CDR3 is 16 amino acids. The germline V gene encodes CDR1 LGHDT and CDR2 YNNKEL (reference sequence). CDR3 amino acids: CASSQAGLGNSVPQYF. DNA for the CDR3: TGTGCCAGCAGCCAAGCGGGACTGGGAAATTCGGTGCCCCAGTACTTC.

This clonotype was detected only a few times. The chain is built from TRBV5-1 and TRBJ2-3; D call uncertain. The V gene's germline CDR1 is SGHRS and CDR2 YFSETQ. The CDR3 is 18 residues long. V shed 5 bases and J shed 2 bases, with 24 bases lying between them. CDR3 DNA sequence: TGCGCCAGCAGAAGGAACAGCCAGTTCCGAGCCTCCACAGATACGCAGTATTTT. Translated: CASRRNSQFRASTDTQYF.

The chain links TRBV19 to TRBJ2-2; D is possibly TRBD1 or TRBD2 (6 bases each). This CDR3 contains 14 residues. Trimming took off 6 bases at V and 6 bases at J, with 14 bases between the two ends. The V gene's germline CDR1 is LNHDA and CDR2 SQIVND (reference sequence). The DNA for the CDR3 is TGTGCCAGTAGGCCCGGGGGCCCGGCCGGGGAGCTGTTTTTT. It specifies CASRPGGPAGELFF.

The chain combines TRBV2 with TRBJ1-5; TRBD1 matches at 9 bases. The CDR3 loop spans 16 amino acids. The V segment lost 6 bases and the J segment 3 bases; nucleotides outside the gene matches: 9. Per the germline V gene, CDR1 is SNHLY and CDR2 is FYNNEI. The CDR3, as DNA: TGTGCCAGCAGGGCCTCCGGGACAGGGAACAATCAGCCCCAGCATTTT. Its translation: CASRASGTGNNQPQHF.

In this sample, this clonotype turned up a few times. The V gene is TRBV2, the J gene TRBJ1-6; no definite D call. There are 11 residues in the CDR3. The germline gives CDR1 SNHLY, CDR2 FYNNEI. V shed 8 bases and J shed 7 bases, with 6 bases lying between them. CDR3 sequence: CASHGNSPLHF. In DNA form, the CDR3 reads TGTGCCAGCCACGGGAATTCACCCCTCCACTTT.

As DNA, the CDR3 is TGCAGCGTTGATAGTGCCAACGTCCTGACTTTC. The encoded protein is CSVDSANVLTF. V usage is TRBV29-1 and J usage is TRBJ2-6; D not certain. V lost 3 bases to trimming and J lost 7 bases, with 4 bases between them. In germline, CDR1 is SQVTM, CDR2 ANQGSEA. This CDR3 is 11 amino acids long.